One and the same sample provided the 20 T cell receptor beta chains below, sequenced in a study of T cells in Graves' hyperthyroidism and ophthalmopathy. What was amplified from RNA transcripts were TCR beta CDR3 regions. The HTBI primer set drove a first-round RT-PCR of the TCR CDR3. One entry per CDR3 protein results from TCRdb running MiXCR on the multiplex PCR reads. The table records about 500,000 distinct CDR3 sequences, approximately 49% of them present only once. Sequenced material: peripheral blood or thyroid tissue (not recorded which). These TCRs come from an adult woman with Graves' disease, either hyperthyroidism or ophthalmopathy (not recorded which).

This clonotype was picked up many times. This chain connects TRBV11-2 to TRBJ2-7; the D is unclear. Germline V gene lookup returns CDR1 SGHAT and CDR2 FQNNGV. The V and J ends lost 7 bases and 0 bases respectively, with 13 bases between them. This CDR3 region has 14 residues. Written as DNA, the CDR3 is TGTGCCAGCAACGTACTGGGTCTCTCCTACGAGCAGTACTTC. This codes for CASNVLGLSYEQYF.

This clonotype was observed once. This chain links TRBV20-1 with TRBJ2-3, with TRBD1 identical over 7 bases. This CDR3 comprises 12 residues. CDR1 and CDR2 from the germline V gene are DFQATT and SNEGSKA (reference sequence). The CDR3 protein is CSAPGTADTQYF. Written as DNA, the CDR3 is TGCAGCGCCCCTGGGACAGCAGATACGCAGTATTTT.

This clonotype was found many times. The chain combines TRBV7-2 with TRBJ1-2; tentatively, D is TRBD1 (6 bases). V lost 5 bases to trimming and J lost 7 bases, with 14 bases between them. The CDR3 loop spans 13 amino acids. Germline V gene lookup returns CDR1 SGHTA and CDR2 FQGNSA. The CDR3 region is CASSVQGSRGYTF. CDR3 in DNA: TGTGCCAGCAGCGTCCAGGGGAGTCGTGGCTACACCTTC.

In this sample, this clonotype turned up many times. V usage is TRBV20-1 and J usage is TRBJ2-2; 8 bases agree with TRBD2. J was trimmed by 0 bases and V by 0 bases; bases with no gene match: 9. Per germline, CDR1 DFQATT and CDR2 SNEGSKA (reference sequence). CDR3 length: 18 residues. The CDR3 DNA follows: TGCAGTGCTAGAGATCTTAGTAGCGGGACCGCGAACACCGGGGAGCTGTTTTTT. Translating it yields CSARDLSSGTANTGELFF.

This clonotype was counted a single time. The V gene is TRBV7-8, the J gene TRBJ2-7; tentatively, D is TRBD1 (6 bases). Germline loops: CDR1 SGHVS, CDR2 FQNEAQ. This CDR3 region has 12 residues. The CDR3 protein is CASGRGINEQYF. CDR3 nucleotide sequence: TGTGCATCAGGCAGGGGTATCAACGAGCAGTACTTC.

The DNA for the CDR3 is TGCAGTGCCCCCGGGAGGGTGTCCGAGACCCAGTACTTC. Protein: CSAPGRVSETQYF. This rearrangement joins TRBV20-1 to TRBJ2-5; 8 bases fit TRBD2. J lost 5 bases, V lost 6 bases, and 8 bases had no gene match. The germline gives CDR1 DFQATT, CDR2 SNEGSKA (reference sequence). CDR3 length: 13 amino acids.

With respect to this clonotype: Germline and junction disagree at one end, which may indicate a read error. This chain connects TRBV29-1 to TRBJ2-7; weak D call: TRBD2 (6 bases). The CDR3 has 14 residues. Germline values: CDR1 SQVTM, CDR2 ANQGSEA. CDR3: CSVDMRGTVYEQHF. CDR3 nucleotide sequence: TGCAGCGTCGACATGCGGGGAACAGTGTACGAGCAGCACTTC.

Turning to this clonotype: A single base separates this from a much larger clone, so it may be a read error. The rearrangement links TRBV5-1 to TRBJ1-1; D is perhaps TRBD1 (6 bases). The CDR3 runs to 14 residues. Germline V lookup: CDR1 SGHRS, CDR2 YFSETQ. Written as DNA, the CDR3 is TGCGCCAACAGCTTAAACAGGGTGAACACTGAAGCTTTCTTT. This encodes CANSLNRVNTEAFF.

J is TRBJ2-7 and V is TRBV13; D might be TRBD1 or TRBD2, each matching 6 bases. Trimming pared 4 bases from V and 6 bases from J, leaving 13 bases between. The CDR3 runs 13 residues. Germline CDR1 reads PRHDT; CDR2 reads FYEKMQ (reference sequence). The CDR3 nucleotides read TGTGCCAGCAGCTACCCAGGAGGGGGCGAGCAGTACTTC. Residues: CASSYPGGGEQYF.

This clonotype was seen repeatedly, ten times or more. The rearrangement uses TRBV20-1 and TRBJ2-2; 11 bases map to TRBD1. V gave up 3 bases and J gave up 11 bases; unmatched junction bases: 8. The germline CDR1 and CDR2 sequences are DFQATT and SNEGSKA (reference sequence). There are 14 residues in the CDR3. The CDR3 sequence is CSARDRGRYYELFF. The DNA of the CDR3 is TGCAGTGCTAGGGACAGGGGGCGCTATTACGAGCTGTTTTTT.

Points on this clonotype: Because the CDR3 is missing its conserved closing phenylalanine or tryptophan, this is likely a read error. The limits of the CDR3 on the DNA are not certain, so only TCRdb's listed CDR3 is given. V and J are TRBV6-1 and TRBJ2-1; the table's D call of TRBD1 was not tested on the DNA. With termini counted, the CDR3 has 15 amino acids. CDR1 and CDR2 from the germline V gene are MNHNS and SASEGT. The CDR3 region is CASSAAGVSYNELLP.

There are a few counts of this clonotype. The rearrangement joins TRBV2 to TRBJ2-1; 7 nucleotides match TRBD1. The CDR3 is made up of 13 amino acids. Germline CDR1 SNHLY, CDR2 FYNNEI. Trimming took 5 bases from V and 3 from J; bases not matched to a gene: 1. The CDR3 sequence: CASSRTGYNEQFF. The CDR3 nucleotides are TGTGCCAGCAGTCGGACAGGCTACAATGAGCAGTTCTTC. The whole variable domain, filled in from reference TRBV2 and TRBJ2-1, reads EPEVTQTPSHQVTQMGQEVILRCVPISNHLYFYWYRQILGQKVEFLVSFYNNEISEKSEIFDDQFSVERPDGSNFTLKIRSTKLEDSAMYFCASSRTGYNEQFFGPGTRLTVL.

The chain uses TRBV29-1 and TRBJ2-7; 11 positions match TRBD2. There are 15 residues in the CDR3. J was trimmed by 3 bases and V by 1 base; bases with no gene match: 5. Germline V gives CDR1 SQVTM, CDR2 ANQGSEA. The CDR3 here is CSVEATGTSGYEQYF. CDR3 bases: TGCAGCGTTGAAGCCACCGGGACTAGCGGCTACGAGCAGTACTTC.

This clonotype was recorded at least ten times. The chain combines TRBV10-3 with TRBJ2-5; 12 nucleotides line up with TRBD2. Germline CDR1 reads ENHRY; CDR2 reads SYGVKD. J gave up 4 bases and V 6 bases, and 12 bases lay outside the gene matches. The CDR3 length is 17 residues. The CDR3 sequence is CAIRDTSGGLPTETQYF. In DNA, the CDR3 is TGTGCCATCAGAGACACTAGCGGGGGGTTACCGACAGAGACCCAGTACTTC.

The J gene is TRBJ2-7, the V gene TRBV7-2, with a tentative D call TRBD2 (5 bases). Per germline, CDR1 SGHTA and CDR2 FQGNSA. This CDR3 comprises 13 residues. V lost 0 bases and J lost 6, with 9 bases in between. The CDR3 bases are TGTGCCAGCAGCTTAGCGCACGCGGGCGAGCAGTACTTC. It encodes CASSLAHAGEQYF.

This clonotype was counted ten times or more. The chain employs TRBV7-2 and TRBJ2-2; the match to TRBD2 covers 12 bases. CDR1 and CDR2 (germline): SGHTA, FQGNSA. J lost 4 bases, V lost 2 bases, and 8 bases had no gene match. CDR3 length: 18 amino acids. The CDR3 sequence is CASSLLISLAGGTGELFF. CDR3 DNA: TGTGCCAGCAGCTTACTTATTTCACTAGCGGGAGGCACCGGGGAGCTGTTTTTT.

This clonotype was seen ten or more times. The chain employs TRBV6-6 and TRBJ1-1; D unclear. Germline CDR1 MNHNY, CDR2 SVGAGI (reference sequence). CDR3 length: 15 residues. V was pared by 6 bases and J by 3 bases, with 17 bases between. This CDR3 reads CASRITPGSDTEAFF. The CDR3 DNA sequence: TGTGCCAGCAGAATCACTCCGGGCTCCGACACTGAAGCTTTCTTT.

The genes are TRBV10-3 and TRBJ1-2, with 8 bases fitting TRBD1. J gave up 6 bases and V 0 bases, and 6 bases lay outside the gene matches. Germline V gene data show CDR1 as ENHRY and CDR2 as SYGVKD. The CDR3 totals 15 residues. The DNA for the CDR3 is TGTGCCATCAGTGAGTCGATGGCAGGGGGCGATGGCTACACCTTC. Protein: CAISESMAGGDGYTF.

At least ten counts were recorded for this clonotype. The CDR3 nucleotides are TGTGCCAGCAGCCCCCCGTCGAGGGGGCTCACTGAAGCTTTCTTT. Its protein is CASSPPSRGLTEAFF. This chain uses TRBV7-9 with TRBJ1-1; 7 bases are shared with TRBD1. V lost 5 bases to trimming and J lost 4 bases; unmatched junction nucleotides: 10. The CDR3 consists of 15 residues. Germline V lookup: CDR1 SEHNR, CDR2 FQNEAQ (reference sequence).

This clonotype came up a few times. The V and J genes are TRBV25-1 and TRBJ1-6, with 7 bases aligning to TRBD1. CDR1 is MGHDK and CDR2 is SYGVNS in the germline V gene. Germline trimming cut 2 bases from V and 7 bases from J; bases unmatched to any gene: 5. The CDR3 totals 15 residues. The CDR3 sequence: CASSEEDRQNSPLHF. The CDR3 DNA reads TGTGCCAGCAGTGAAGAGGACAGGCAGAATTCACCCCTCCACTTT.